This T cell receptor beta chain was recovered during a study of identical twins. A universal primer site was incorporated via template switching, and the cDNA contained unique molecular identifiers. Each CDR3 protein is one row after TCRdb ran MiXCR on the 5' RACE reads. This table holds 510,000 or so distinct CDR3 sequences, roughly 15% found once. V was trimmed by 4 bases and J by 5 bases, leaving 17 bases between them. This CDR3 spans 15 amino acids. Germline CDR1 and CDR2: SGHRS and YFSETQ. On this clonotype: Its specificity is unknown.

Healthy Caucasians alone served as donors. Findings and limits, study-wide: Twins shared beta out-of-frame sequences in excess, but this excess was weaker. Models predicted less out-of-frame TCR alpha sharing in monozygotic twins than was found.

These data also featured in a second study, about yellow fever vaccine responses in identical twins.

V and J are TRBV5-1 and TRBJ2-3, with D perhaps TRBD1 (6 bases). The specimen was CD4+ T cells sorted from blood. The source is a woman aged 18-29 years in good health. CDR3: CASSPRDTRQDTQYF. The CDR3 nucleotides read TGCGCCAGCAGCCCCCGGGACACCCGGCAAGATACGCAGTATTTT. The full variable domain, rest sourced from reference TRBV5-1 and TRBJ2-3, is KAGVTQTPRYLIKTRGQQVTLSCSPISGHRSVSWYQQTPGQGLQFLFEYFSETQRNKGNFPGRFSGRQFSNSRSEMNVSTLELGDSALYLCASSPRDTRQDTQYFGPGTRLTVL.